The clone carrying this TCR beta chain was counted ten times or more. What it recognizes is unknown. It was by quantitative 5'-RACE with molecular barcodes that TCR beta libraries were made. TCRdb recomputed calls from the 5' RACE reads with MiXCR, one row per CDR3 protein. Among more than 35,000 distinct CDR3 sequences listed, 2.5% to 3.5% were seen once. The CDR3 contains 16 residues. With 3 bases removed from V and 4 bases from J, the gap between germline ends came to 19 bases. In germline, CDR1 is SGDLS, CDR2 YYNGEE. The data belong to a study of CD8 T cells in ankylosing spondylitis. Study conclusions and caveats: The authors reported significant enrichment of disease-linked clones in matched ankylosing spondylitis synovial fluid. For ankylosing spondylitis blood, a TCR beta motif of seven to nine highly homologous variants appeared characteristic. Past studies reported some motif variants in reactive arthritis synovial fluid and blood.

The source material was blood, either unsorted or a sorted T cell fraction (not recorded which). The chain recombines TRBV9 with TRBJ2-5, with D maybe TRBD2 (6 bases). The receptor's source is a male donor with ankylosing spondylitis or in good health (not recorded which). Written as DNA, the CDR3 is TGTGCCAGCAGCGCGCTCCGGGGGACCAAGGGAGAGACCCAGTACTTC. Protein sequence: CASSALRGTKGETQYF.